The sequence of this TCR beta chain was determined in a study of T cell changes during pregnancy in multiple sclerosis. CDR1 is SNHLY, CDR2 FYNNEI, per germline. This CDR3 contains 15 residues. The germline V and J ends were trimmed by 6 bases and 1 base, with 15 bases remaining between them. Sequencing used immunoSEQ multiplex PCR; TCRdb keeps in-frame clones, though not all of them. The sample consists of about 16,000 clones, 95% to 97% of them appearing once. This rearrangement joins TRBV2 to TRBJ1-1; weak D call: TRBD1 (5 bases). This sequence originates from a female donor with multiple sclerosis, enrolled in a pregnancy study. The sample here was peripheral blood, taken in the third trimester of pregnancy. The CDR3 sequence is CASRGRGTANTEAFF. Written as DNA, the CDR3 is TGTGCCAGCAGGGGGCGGGGGACCGCGAACACTGAAGCTTTCTTT.